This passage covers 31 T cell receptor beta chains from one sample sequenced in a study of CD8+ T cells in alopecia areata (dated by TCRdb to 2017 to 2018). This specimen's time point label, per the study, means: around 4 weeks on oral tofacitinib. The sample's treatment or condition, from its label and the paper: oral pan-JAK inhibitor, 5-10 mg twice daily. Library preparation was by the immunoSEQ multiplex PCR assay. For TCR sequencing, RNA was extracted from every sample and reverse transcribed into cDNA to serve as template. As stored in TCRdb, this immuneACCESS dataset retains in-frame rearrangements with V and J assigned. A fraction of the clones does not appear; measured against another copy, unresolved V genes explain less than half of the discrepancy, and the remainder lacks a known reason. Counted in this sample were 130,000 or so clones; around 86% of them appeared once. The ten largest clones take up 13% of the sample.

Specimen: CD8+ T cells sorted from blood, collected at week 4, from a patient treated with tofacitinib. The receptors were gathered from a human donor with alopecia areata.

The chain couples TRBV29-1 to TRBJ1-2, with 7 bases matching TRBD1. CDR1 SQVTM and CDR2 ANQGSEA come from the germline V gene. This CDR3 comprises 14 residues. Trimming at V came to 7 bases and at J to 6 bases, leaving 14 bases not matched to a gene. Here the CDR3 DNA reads TGCAGCGCTCGTCTTACAGGGGCTCCTGATGGCTACACCTTC. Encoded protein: CSARLTGAPDGYTF.

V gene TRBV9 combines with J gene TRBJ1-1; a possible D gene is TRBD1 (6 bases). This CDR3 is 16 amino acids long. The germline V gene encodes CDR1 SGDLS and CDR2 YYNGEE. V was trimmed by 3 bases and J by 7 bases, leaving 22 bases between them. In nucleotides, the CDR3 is TGTGCCAGCAGCGCTACGACAGGACGGGGATCAAATGAAGCTTTCTTT. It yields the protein CASSATTGRGSNEAFF.

This CDR3 is CASSLDRVREQYF. The CDR3 DNA follows: TGTGCCAGCAGCTTGGACAGGGTGCGTGAGCAGTACTTC. This chain connects TRBV7-9 to TRBJ2-7; 8 bases fit TRBD1. CDR3 length: 13 residues. The V and J ends lost 3 bases and 7 bases, in that order; junction bases with no gene match: 5. The germline CDR1 and CDR2 sequences are SEHNR and FQNEAQ (reference sequence).

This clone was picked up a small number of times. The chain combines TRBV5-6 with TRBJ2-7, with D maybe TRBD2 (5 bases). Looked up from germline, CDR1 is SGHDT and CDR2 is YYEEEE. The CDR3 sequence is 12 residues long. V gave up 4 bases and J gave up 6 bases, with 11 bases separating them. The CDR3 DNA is TGTGCCAGCAGCCCGGGGTCAGCCGAGCAGTACTTC. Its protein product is CASSPGSAEQYF. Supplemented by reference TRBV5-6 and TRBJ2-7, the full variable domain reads DAGVTQSPTHLIKTRGQQVTLRCSPKSGHDTVSWYQQALGQGPQFIFQYYEEEERQRGNFPDRFSGHQFPNYSSELNVNALLLGDSALYLCASSPGSAEQYFGPGTRLTVT.

DNA for the CDR3: TGTGCCAGCAGCCGTGGGACAGGGGTGGCCAATGAGCAGTTCTTC. Translating gives CASSRGTGVANEQFF. The rearrangement joins TRBV13 to TRBJ2-1, with 10 bases aligning to TRBD1. J was trimmed by 6 bases and V by 5 bases; bases with no gene match: 7. In germline, CDR1 is PRHDT, CDR2 FYEKMQ (reference sequence). The CDR3 extends over 15 amino acids.

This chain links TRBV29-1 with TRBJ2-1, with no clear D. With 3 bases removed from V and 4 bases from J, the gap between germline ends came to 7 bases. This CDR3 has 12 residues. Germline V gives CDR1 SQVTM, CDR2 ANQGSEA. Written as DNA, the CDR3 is TGCAGCGTTGACGTAGGGTACAATGAGCAGTTCTTC. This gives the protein CSVDVGYNEQFF.

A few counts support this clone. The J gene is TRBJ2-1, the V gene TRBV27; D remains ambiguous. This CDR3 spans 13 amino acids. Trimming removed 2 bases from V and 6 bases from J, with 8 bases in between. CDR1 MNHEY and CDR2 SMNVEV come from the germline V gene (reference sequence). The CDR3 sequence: CASSLVPPNEQFF. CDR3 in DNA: TGTGCCAGCAGTTTAGTACCCCCCAATGAGCAGTTCTTC.

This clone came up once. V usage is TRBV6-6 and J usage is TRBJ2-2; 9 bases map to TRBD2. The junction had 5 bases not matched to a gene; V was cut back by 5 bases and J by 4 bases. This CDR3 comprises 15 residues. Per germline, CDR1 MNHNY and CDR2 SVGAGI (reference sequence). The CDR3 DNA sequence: TGTGCCAGCAGTGTTAGCGGGAGTGGCACCGGGGAGCTGTTTTTT. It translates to CASSVSGSGTGELFF.

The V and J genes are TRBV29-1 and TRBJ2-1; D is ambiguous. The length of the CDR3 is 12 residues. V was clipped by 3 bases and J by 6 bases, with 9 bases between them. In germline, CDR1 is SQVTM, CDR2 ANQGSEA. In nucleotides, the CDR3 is TGCAGCGTTGAGGTGGGTCGCAATGAGCAGTTCTTC. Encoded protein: CSVEVGRNEQFF.

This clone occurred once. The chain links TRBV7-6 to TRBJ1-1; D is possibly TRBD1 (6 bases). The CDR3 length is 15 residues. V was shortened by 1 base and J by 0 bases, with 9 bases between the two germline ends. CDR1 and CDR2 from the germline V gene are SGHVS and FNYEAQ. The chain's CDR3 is CASSLVRGVNTEAFF. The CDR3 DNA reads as TGTGCCAGCAGCTTAGTGAGGGGGGTGAACACTGAAGCTTTCTTT. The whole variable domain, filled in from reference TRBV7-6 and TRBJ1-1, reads GAGVSQSPRYKVTKRGQDVALRCDPISGHVSLYWYRQALGQGPEFLTYFNYEAQQDKSGLPNDRFSAERPEGSISTLTIQRTEQRDSAMYRCASSLVRGVNTEAFFGQGTRLTVV.

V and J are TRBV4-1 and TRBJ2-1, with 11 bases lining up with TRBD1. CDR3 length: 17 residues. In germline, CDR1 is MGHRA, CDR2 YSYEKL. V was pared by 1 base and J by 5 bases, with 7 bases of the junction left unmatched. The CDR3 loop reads CASSQVGQGERDNEQFF. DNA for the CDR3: TGCGCCAGCAGCCAAGTGGGACAGGGGGAGAGGGACAATGAGCAGTTCTTC.

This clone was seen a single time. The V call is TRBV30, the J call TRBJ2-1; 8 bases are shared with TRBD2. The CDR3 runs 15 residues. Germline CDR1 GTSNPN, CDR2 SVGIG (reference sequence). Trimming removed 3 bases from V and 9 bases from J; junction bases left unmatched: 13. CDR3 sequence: CAWSPEQREISEQFF. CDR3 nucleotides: TGTGCCTGGAGCCCAGAGCAGCGGGAGATAAGTGAGCAGTTCTTC.

CDR3 loop: CASRLTNNEQFF. The CDR3 DNA sequence: TGTGCCAGCAGGTTGACGAACAATGAGCAGTTCTTC. The chain has TRBV7-9 and TRBJ2-1; D uncertain. The CDR3 consists of 12 residues. V lost 6 bases and J 5 bases, leaving 8 bases between the germline ends. Germline lookup yields CDR1 SEHNR and CDR2 FQNEAQ (reference sequence).

The CDR3 bases are TGTGCCAGTCGAACATTGACCCCCAAGGACACAGATACGCAGTATTTT. Translated, it gives CASRTLTPKDTDTQYF. The rearrangement links TRBV19 to TRBJ2-3; D unclear. CDR3 size: 16 residues. V was shortened by 8 bases and J by 2 bases, with 20 bases between the two germline ends. CDR1 is LNHDA and CDR2 is SQIVND in the germline V gene (reference sequence).

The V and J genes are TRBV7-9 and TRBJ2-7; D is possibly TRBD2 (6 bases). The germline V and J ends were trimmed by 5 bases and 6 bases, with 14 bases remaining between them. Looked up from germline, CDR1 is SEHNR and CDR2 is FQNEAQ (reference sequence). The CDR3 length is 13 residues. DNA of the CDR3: TGTGCCAGCAGCCTCGGGAGCCGGGGCGAGCAGTACTTC. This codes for CASSLGSRGEQYF.

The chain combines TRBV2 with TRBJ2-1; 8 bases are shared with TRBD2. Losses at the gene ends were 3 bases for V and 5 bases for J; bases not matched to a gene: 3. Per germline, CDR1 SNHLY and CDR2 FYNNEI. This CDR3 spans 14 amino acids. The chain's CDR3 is CASSEGSGNNEQFF. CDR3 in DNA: TGTGCCAGCAGTGAGGGTAGCGGGAACAATGAGCAGTTCTTC.

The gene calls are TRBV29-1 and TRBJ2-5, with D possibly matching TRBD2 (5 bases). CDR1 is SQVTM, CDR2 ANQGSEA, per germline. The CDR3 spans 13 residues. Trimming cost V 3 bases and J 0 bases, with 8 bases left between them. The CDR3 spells CSVEEANQETQYF. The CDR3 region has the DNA TGCAGCGTTGAGGAGGCAAACCAAGAGACCCAGTACTTC.

The CDR3 reads CSVESIRRTYNEQFF. In DNA form, the CDR3 reads TGCAGCGTTGAGTCGATACGCCGAACTTACAATGAGCAGTTCTTC. V gene TRBV29-1 combines with J gene TRBJ2-1; D ambiguous. The CDR3 consists of 15 residues. V was trimmed by 3 bases and J by 4 bases, leaving 16 bases between them. The germline V gene encodes CDR1 SQVTM and CDR2 ANQGSEA.

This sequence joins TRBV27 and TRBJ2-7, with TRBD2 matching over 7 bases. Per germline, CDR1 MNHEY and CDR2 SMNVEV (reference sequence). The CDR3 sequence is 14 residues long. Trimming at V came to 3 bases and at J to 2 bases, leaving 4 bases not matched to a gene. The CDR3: CASSFYSGAYEQYF. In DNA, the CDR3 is TGTGCCAGCAGTTTTTACAGCGGGGCCTACGAGCAGTACTTC.

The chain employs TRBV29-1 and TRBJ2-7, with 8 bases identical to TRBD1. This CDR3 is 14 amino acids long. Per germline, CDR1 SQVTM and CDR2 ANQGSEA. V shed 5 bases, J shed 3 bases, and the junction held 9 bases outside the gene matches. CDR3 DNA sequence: TGCAGCGTTCAAGGGGACAGGTCTTACTACGAGCAGTACTTC. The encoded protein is CSVQGDRSYYEQYF.

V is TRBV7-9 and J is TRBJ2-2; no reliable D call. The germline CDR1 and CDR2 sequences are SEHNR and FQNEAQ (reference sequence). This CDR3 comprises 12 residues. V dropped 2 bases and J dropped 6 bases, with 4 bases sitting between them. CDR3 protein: CASSLRSGELFF. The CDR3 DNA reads TGTGCCAGCAGCTTAAGATCCGGGGAGCTGTTTTTT.

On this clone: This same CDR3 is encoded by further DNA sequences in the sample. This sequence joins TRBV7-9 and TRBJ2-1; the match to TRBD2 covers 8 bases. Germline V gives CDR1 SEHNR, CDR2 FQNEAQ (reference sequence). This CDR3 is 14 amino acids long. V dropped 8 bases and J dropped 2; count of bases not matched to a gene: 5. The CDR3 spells CASSLAGTYNEQFF. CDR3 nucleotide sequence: TGTGCCAGCTCCTTAGCGGGGACCTACAATGAGCAGTTCTTC.

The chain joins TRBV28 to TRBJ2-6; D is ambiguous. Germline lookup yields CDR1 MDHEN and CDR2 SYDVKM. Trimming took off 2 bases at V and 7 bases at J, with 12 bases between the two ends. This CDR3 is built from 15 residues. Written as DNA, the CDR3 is TGTGCCAGCAGTTTACTCACTAATTCAGCCAACGTCCTGACTTTC. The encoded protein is CASSLLTNSANVLTF.

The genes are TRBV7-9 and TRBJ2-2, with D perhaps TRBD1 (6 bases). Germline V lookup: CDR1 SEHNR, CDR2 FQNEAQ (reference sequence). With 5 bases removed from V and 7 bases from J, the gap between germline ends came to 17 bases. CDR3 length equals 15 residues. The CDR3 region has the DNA TGTGCCAGCAGCCCAGGACAGACCTCCGGCGGGGAGCTGTTTTTT. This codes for CASSPGQTSGGELFF.

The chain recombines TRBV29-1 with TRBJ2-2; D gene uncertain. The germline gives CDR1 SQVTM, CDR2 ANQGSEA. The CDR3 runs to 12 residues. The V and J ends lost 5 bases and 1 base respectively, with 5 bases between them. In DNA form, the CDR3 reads TGCAGCGTTTTCATGAACACCGGGGAGCTGTTTTTT. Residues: CSVFMNTGELFF.

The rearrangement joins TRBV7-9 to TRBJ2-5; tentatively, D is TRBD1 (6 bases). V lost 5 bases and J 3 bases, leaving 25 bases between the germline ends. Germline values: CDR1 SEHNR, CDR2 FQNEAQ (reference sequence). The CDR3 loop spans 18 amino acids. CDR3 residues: CASSLPMTIRDKKETQYF. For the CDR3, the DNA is TGTGCCAGCAGCCTACCTATGACAATCCGGGACAAAAAAGAGACCCAGTACTTC.

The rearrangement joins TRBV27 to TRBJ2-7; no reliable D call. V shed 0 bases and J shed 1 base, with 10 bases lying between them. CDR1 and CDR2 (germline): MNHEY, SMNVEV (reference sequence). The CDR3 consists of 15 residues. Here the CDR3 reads CASSLSGLGSYEQYF. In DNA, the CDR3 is TGTGCCAGCAGTTTATCCGGGCTAGGTTCCTACGAGCAGTACTTC.

CDR3 sequence: CASTPRGSPTEAFF. The CDR3, as DNA: TGTGCCAGCACCCCAAGGGGCAGTCCCACTGAAGCTTTCTTT. This chain joins TRBV27 and TRBJ1-1; maybe TRBD1 (5 bases). The V and J ends lost 7 bases and 4 bases respectively, with 16 bases between them. The CDR3 loop spans 14 amino acids. The germline gives CDR1 MNHEY, CDR2 SMNVEV (reference sequence).

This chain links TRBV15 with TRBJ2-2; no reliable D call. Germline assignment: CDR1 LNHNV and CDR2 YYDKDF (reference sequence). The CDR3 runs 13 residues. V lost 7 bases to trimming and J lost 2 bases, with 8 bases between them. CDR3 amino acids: CATNRANTGELFF. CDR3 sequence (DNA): TGTGCCACCAACCGGGCCAACACCGGGGAGCTGTTTTTT.

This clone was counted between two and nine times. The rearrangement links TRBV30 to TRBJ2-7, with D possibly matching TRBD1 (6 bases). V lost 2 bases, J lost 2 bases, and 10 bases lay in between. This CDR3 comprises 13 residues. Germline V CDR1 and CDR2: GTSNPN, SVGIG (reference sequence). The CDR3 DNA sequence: TGTGCCTGGAGTTGGGGGCAGGCCTACGAGCAGTACTTC. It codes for CAWSWGQAYEQYF.

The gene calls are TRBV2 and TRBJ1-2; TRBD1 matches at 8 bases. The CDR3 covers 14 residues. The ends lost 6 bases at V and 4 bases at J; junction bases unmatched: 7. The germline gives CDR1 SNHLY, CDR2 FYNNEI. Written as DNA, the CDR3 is TGTGCCAGCAGACCTGGACAGGGCGGCTATGGCTACACCTTC. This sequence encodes CASRPGQGGYGYTF.